These 13 T cell receptor beta chains were all obtained from the same sample, sequenced in a study of T cells in localized non-small cell lung cancer (dated by TCRdb to the early 2020s). Library preparation employed the immunoSEQ multiplex PCR assay. The table was pulled from immuneACCESS by TCRdb, which kept in-frame rearrangements only. Such tables lose some clones; where checked, under half of the loss comes from unresolved V genes, and the rest has no known cause. This sample lists about 34,000 clones; 93% were detected once. 7% to 9.5% of the sample belongs to the ten largest clones. This material consisted of peripheral blood, taken before any cancer treatment. These receptors were taken from a female donor over 55 with stage I lung adenocarcinoma.

The V call is TRBV29-1, the J call TRBJ2-7; D is undetermined. This CDR3 contains 12 residues. Germline V gives CDR1 SQVTM, CDR2 ANQGSEA. The V end was cut by 2 bases, the J end by 3 bases, with 8 bases between. The CDR3 DNA reads TGCAGCGTTGAAAACTTATACTACGAGCAGTACTTC. Its translation is CSVENLYYEQYF.

J is TRBJ2-5 and V is TRBV2; D possibly corresponds to TRBD2 (5 bases). CDR3 size: 13 residues. V was cut by 8 bases and J by 0 bases, with 10 bases left in between. Per germline, CDR1 SNHLY and CDR2 FYNNEI. The CDR3 DNA reads TGTGCCAGCTCCGGGGAGTACCAAGAGACCCAGTACTTC. It encodes CASSGEYQETQYF.

The chain recombines TRBV5-6 with TRBJ1-3, with 8 bases aligning to TRBD1. After removal of 5 bases from V and 0 bases from J, the junction contained 7 bases not matched to a gene. Germline-derived CDR1 and CDR2 are SGHDT and YYEEEE. The CDR3 is 16 residues long. Written as DNA, the CDR3 is TGTGCCAGCAGTCGGACAGGGACAATCTCTGGAAACACCATATATTTT. Encoded protein: CASSRTGTISGNTIYF.

This clone was seen a handful of times. J is TRBJ1-2 and V is TRBV19; D remains ambiguous. Germline V gives CDR1 LNHDA, CDR2 SQIVND (reference sequence). The CDR3 is made up of 14 amino acids. V was trimmed by 6 bases and J by 2 bases, leaving 13 bases between them. In DNA, the CDR3 is TGTGCCAGTAGGAGTTGGCAGCTAAACTATGGCTACACCTTC. It specifies CASRSWQLNYGYTF.

The CDR3 bases are TGTGCCAGCATTTCGGGACAGGGGGCGGGGGTGAACACTGAAGCTTTCTTT. This codes for CASISGQGAGVNTEAFF. V is TRBV27 and J is TRBJ1-1, with 12 bases aligning to TRBD1. Losses at the gene ends were 7 bases for V and 0 bases for J; bases not matched to a gene: 9. The CDR3 runs to 17 residues. Germline lookup yields CDR1 MNHEY and CDR2 SMNVEV (reference sequence).

This chain uses TRBV27 with TRBJ1-1, with D perhaps TRBD1 (6 bases). This CDR3 has 12 residues. Trimming stripped 6 bases from V and 6 bases from J, with 11 bases between. Per the germline V gene, CDR1 is MNHEY and CDR2 is SMNVEV (reference sequence). In DNA, the CDR3 is TGTGCCAGCAGAACAGGGTATTCTGAAGCTTTCTTT. Protein: CASRTGYSEAFF.

The chain combines TRBV27 with TRBJ1-2; no reliable D call. The CDR3 length is 14 residues. Germline CDR1 and CDR2: MNHEY and SMNVEV (reference sequence). V was cut by 2 bases and J by 2 bases, with 9 bases left in between. CDR3 protein: CASSLSGRNYGYTF. Here the CDR3 DNA reads TGTGCCAGCAGTTTAAGTGGACGGAACTATGGCTACACCTTC.

This chain joins TRBV7-9 and TRBJ2-1, with TRBD2 matching 8 bases. V lost 3 bases and J lost 4; bases outside the gene matches: 2. Germline CDR1 SEHNR, CDR2 FQNEAQ (reference sequence). The CDR3 spans 14 residues. CDR3: CASSLTSEYNEQFF. CDR3 bases: TGTGCCAGCAGCTTGACTAGCGAATACAATGAGCAGTTCTTC. Complete variable domain (other parts from reference TRBV7-9 and TRBJ2-1): DTGVSQNPRHKITKRGQNVTFRCDPISEHNRLYWYRQTLGQGPEFLTYFQNEAQLEKSRLLSDRFSAERPKGSFSTLEIQRTEQGDSAMYLCASSLTSEYNEQFFGPGTRLTVL.

This CDR3 is CASSWTSSTRGELFF. Written as DNA, the CDR3 is TGTGCCAGCAGCTGGACTAGCTCAACAAGGGGGGAGCTGTTTTTT. The chain employs TRBV5-6 and TRBJ2-2, with TRBD2 identical over 8 bases. The CDR3 has 15 residues. CDR1 is SGHDT, CDR2 YYEEEE, per germline. V shed 3 bases, J shed 8 bases, and the junction held 9 bases outside the gene matches.

This chain uses TRBV21-1 with TRBJ1-1. TRBV21-1 is tagged as a pseudogene. The CDR3 has 17 residues. The CDR3 sequence is CASSKDFPGHPGTEAFF. The DNA of the CDR3 is TGTGCCAGCAGCAAAGATTTTCCTGGTCACCCGGGGACTGAAGCTTTCTTT.

Only a few counts were recorded for this clone. The chain couples TRBV27 to TRBJ2-7; D might be TRBD1 or TRBD2, each matching 5 bases. Germline assignment: CDR1 MNHEY and CDR2 SMNVEV (reference sequence). The CDR3 runs to 16 residues. The germline V and J ends were trimmed by 0 bases and 0 bases, with 12 bases remaining between them. In nucleotides, the CDR3 is TGTGCCAGCAGTTTATCGAGGGCAGGGAGCTCCTACGAGCAGTACTTC. Protein product: CASSLSRAGSSYEQYF.

The chain has TRBV5-1 and TRBJ2-2; D is uncertain. Deletions cut 8 bases from V and 6 bases from J, with 8 bases between. The V gene's germline CDR1 is SGHRS and CDR2 YFSETQ. The CDR3 runs to 11 residues. The CDR3 DNA reads as TGCGCCAGTTCAGAGGCCGGGGAGCTGTTTTTT. Protein: CASSEAGELFF.

With regard to this clone: At the DNA level, this CDR3 is encoded by other sequences in the same sample as well. The chain joins TRBV28 to TRBJ1-3; D remains unclear. The CDR3 loop spans 13 amino acids. Germline assignment: CDR1 MDHEN and CDR2 SYDVKM. The V end lost 1 base, the J end lost 1 base, and 2 bases lay between the germline ends. CDR3 in DNA: TGTGCCAGCAGTTTATTATCTGGAAACACCATATATTTT. Amino acid sequence: CASSLLSGNTIYF.